One and the same sample provided the 9 T cell receptor beta chains below, sequenced in a study of blood T cell repertoires in COVID-19. Sequenced by immunoSEQ multiplex PCR; TCRdb stores in-frame clones only, minus some. The sample records some 270,000 clones, over 85% being singletons. Sequencing was done on a sample of PBMCs or T cells enriched from blood (not recorded which). The receptor set was obtained from an older woman who had recovered from COVID-19.

This chain uses TRBV4-2 with TRBJ1-5; D is perhaps TRBD1 (5 bases). With 1 base removed from V and 4 bases from J, the gap between germline ends came to 8 bases. Looked up from germline, CDR1 is LGHNA and CDR2 is YNFKEQ. The CDR3 spans 14 residues. As DNA, the CDR3 is TGTGCCAGCAGCCAAGCAGGGAAAAATCAGCCCCAGCATTTT. It yields the protein CASSQAGKNQPQHF.

The chain joins TRBV28 to TRBJ1-2; a weak D match, TRBD1 (6 bases). This CDR3 has 16 residues. Germline V lookup: CDR1 MDHEN, CDR2 SYDVKM. Trimming left V 5 bases short and J 2 bases short, with 18 bases between. The CDR3 sequence: CASSPPGQLLNYGYTF. In DNA form, the CDR3 reads TGTGCCAGCAGTCCCCCCGGACAGCTACTCAACTATGGCTACACCTTC.

The CDR3 DNA reads TGTGCCAGCAGCTTAATCGGGGGTTTGAACACTGAAGCTTTCTTT. Amino acids: CASSLIGGLNTEAFF. V and J are TRBV7-6 and TRBJ1-1; D is possibly TRBD1 (5 bases). The CDR3 extends over 15 amino acids. Trimming removed 2 bases from V and 0 bases from J, with 10 bases in between. Germline V gene data show CDR1 as SGHVS and CDR2 as FNYEAQ.

J is TRBJ2-2 and V is TRBV11-2; 9 nucleotides agree with TRBD2. The CDR3 runs 16 residues. Germline V gene sequence: CDR1 SGHAT, CDR2 FQNNGV. Trimming cost V 5 bases and J 4 bases; bases outside gene matches: 8. CDR3 residues: CASSPLRAGGTGELFF. DNA of the CDR3: TGTGCCAGCAGCCCCCTAAGAGCGGGAGGCACCGGGGAGCTGTTTTTT.

The V and J genes are TRBV28 and TRBJ2-5, with D possibly being TRBD2 (5 bases). Germline CDR1 is MDHEN and CDR2 is SYDVKM. This CDR3 is 13 amino acids long. V was clipped by 6 bases and J by 2 bases, with 10 bases between them. The CDR3 loop is CASSLRLQETQYF. In DNA, the CDR3 is TGTGCCAGCAGCTTAAGACTACAAGAGACCCAGTACTTC.

This clone was counted a few times. CDR3 sequence reads: CATSRDTIGDEKLFF. CDR3 nucleotide sequence: TGTGCCACCAGCAGGGACACGATTGGAGATGAAAAACTGTTTTTT. The genes are TRBV15 and TRBJ1-4, with D possibly matching TRBD1 (5 bases). This CDR3 is 15 amino acids long. V gave up 3 bases and J gave up 6 bases, with 14 bases separating them. Germline CDR1 reads LNHNV; CDR2 reads YYDKDF (reference sequence).

The CDR3 DNA sequence: TGTGCCAGCCGGCGGGCGGAAAACAATGAGCAGTTCTTC. Amino acids: CASRRAENNEQFF. V gene TRBV12-3 or TRBV12-4 combines with J gene TRBJ2-1, with D tentatively TRBD2 (5 bases). There are 13 residues in the CDR3. Trimming shortened V by 8 bases and J by 5 bases, and 13 bases separated the two germline ends.

The J gene is TRBJ2-1, the V gene TRBV2; 7 bases map to TRBD2. Looked up from germline, CDR1 is SNHLY and CDR2 is FYNNEI. V shed 6 bases and J 7 bases; nucleotides not matched to a gene: 3. The CDR3 runs to 12 residues. The CDR3 DNA is TGTGCCAGCAGCCGGACTAGGAATGAGCAGTTCTTC. It is translated as CASSRTRNEQFF.

This clone was found a few times. V usage is TRBV5-4 and J usage is TRBJ2-7, with a tentative D call TRBD1 (6 bases). The CDR3 extends over 12 amino acids. The V end was cut by 4 bases, the J end by 7 bases, with 12 bases between. Germline V gives CDR1 SGHNT, CDR2 YYREEE (reference sequence). The CDR3 DNA reads TGTGCCAGCAGCACGGACAGCCGAGAGCAGTACTTC. Its translation is CASSTDSREQYF.